This TCR beta chain was recovered during a study of T-cell memory formation after mild COVID-19. Deletions cut 0 bases from V and 6 bases from J, with 15 bases between. Germline-derived CDR1 and CDR2 are MNHEY and SVGAGI. CDR3 length: 16 residues. TCRdb re-analysed the 5' RACE reads in MiXCR, keeping a single row per CDR3 protein. Altogether fewer than 700,000 distinct CDR3 sequences are present, about 20% being singletons, with the ten largest covering roughly 8.1%. This clonotype originated in an adult woman who had mild COVID-19 (a few samples of this study predate the infection). Cell type and time point are not known. The chain uses TRBV6-5 and TRBJ2-1; D not resolved. What was sequenced was PBMCs or a T cell subset sorted from them (not recorded which). CDR3 DNA sequence: TGTGCCAGCAGTTACTCGGATGAGGTTTTGGGCAATGAGCAGTTCTTC. Amino acid sequence: CASSYSDEVLGNEQFF.